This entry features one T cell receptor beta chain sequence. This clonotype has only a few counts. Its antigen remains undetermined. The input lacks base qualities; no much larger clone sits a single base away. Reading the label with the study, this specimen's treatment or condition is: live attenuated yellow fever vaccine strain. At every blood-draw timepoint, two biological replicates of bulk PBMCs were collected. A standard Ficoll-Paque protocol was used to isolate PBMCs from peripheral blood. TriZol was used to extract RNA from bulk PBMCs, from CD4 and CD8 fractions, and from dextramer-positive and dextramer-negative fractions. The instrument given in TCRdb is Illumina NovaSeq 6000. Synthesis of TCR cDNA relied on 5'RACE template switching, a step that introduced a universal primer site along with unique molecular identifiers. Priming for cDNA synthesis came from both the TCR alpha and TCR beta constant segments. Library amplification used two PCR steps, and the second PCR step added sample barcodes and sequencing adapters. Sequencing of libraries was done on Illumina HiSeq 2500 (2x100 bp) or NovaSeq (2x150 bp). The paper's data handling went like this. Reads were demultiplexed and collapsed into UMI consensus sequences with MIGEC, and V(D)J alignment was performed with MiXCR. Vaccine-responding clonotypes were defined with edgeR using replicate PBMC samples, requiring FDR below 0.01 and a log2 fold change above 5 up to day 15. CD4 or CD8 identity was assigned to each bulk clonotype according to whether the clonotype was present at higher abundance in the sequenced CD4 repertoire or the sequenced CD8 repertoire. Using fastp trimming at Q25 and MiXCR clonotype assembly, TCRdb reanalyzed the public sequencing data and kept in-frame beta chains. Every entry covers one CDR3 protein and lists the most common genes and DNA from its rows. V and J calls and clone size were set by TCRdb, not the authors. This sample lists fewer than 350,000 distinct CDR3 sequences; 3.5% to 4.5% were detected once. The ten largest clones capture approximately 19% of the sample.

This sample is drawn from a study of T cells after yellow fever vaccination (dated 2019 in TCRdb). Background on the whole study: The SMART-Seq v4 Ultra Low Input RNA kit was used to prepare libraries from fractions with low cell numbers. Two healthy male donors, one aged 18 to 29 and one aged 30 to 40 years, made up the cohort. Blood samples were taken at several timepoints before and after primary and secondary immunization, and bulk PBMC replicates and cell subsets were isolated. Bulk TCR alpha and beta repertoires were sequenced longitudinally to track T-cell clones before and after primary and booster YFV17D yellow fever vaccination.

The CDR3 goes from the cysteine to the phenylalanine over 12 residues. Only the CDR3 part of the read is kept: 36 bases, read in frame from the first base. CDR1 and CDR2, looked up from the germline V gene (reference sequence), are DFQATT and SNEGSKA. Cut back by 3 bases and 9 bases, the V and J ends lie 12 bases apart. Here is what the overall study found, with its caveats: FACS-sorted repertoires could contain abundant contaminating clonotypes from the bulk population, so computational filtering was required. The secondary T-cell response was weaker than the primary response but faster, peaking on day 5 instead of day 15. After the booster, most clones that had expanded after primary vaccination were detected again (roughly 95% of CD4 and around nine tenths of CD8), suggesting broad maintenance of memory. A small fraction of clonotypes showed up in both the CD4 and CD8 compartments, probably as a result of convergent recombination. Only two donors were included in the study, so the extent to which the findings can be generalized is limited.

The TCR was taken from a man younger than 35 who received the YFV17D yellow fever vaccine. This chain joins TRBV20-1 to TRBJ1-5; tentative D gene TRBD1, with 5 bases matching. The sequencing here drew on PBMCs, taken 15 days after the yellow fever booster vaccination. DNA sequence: TGCAGTGCTAGTGGGGCCCAGGGGCCCCAGCATTTT. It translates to CSASGAQGPQHF.